The rows below give T cell receptor beta chains drawn from one sample of a study of T cell responses to AZD1222 COVID-19 vaccine. TCRdb's table, derived via immunoSEQ multiplex PCR, lists solely in-frame clones and lacks some. In the table there are approximately 200,000 clones, around 88% of which are singletons. Here the sequenced sample was peripheral blood, taken on day 0 of AZD1222 vaccination. These receptors were obtained from an adult in good health. Each CDR3 is given with its conserved first and last residue. Fields, in order: V gene, D gene, J gene, clone size, CDR3 DNA, CDR3 protein. A D gene is named only where the DNA matches it firmly. The listing skips clone size in some rows; elsewhere it reads once, few, many or a size class.

>TRBV20-1|-|TRBJ2-3|-
TGCAGTGCTAGTGAACGGCAGTCAAGCACAGATACGCAGTATTTT
CSASERQSSTDTQYF
>TRBV19|TRBD1|TRBJ1-1|-
TGTGCCAGTAGTACCTCACCGGGGGGACAGGGGAACACTGAAGCTTTCTTT
CASSTSPGGQGNTEAFF
>TRBV6-5|-|TRBJ1-2|-
TGTGCCAGCAGTTACAATAGGGATGGCTACACCTTC
CASSYNRDGYTF
>TRBV4-3|-|TRBJ1-1|-
TGCGCCAGCAGCCAAGATTTGGGGTACCTGGCTTTCTTT
CASSQDLGYLAFF
>TRBV6-5|TRBD1|TRBJ2-7|-
TGTGCCAGCAGTTACTCCGGGACAGGGGGCTGGGAGCAGTACTTC
CASSYSGTGGWEQYF
>TRBV7-3|-|TRBJ1-1|-
TGTGCCAGCAGCTTTGGCATGAACACTGAAGCTTTCTTT
CASSFGMNTEAFF
>TRBV12-3/TRBV12-4|-|TRBJ1-2|-
TGTGCCAGCAGTTTAAGTACCCGCGGCTACACCTTC
CASSLSTRGYTF
>TRBV15|-|TRBJ1-6|-
TGTGCCACCAGCAGAGCGGGGACCGGAGGGATGGTTTCACCCCTCCACTTT
CATSRAGTGGMVSPLHF
>TRBV4-1|-|TRBJ1-3|few
TGCGCCAGCAGCCACCCAGGACGTTTCCCTGGAAACACCATATATTTT
CASSHPGRFPGNTIYF
>TRBV6-5|-|TRBJ1-2|-
TGTGCCAGCAGTTCCCCCTTGGACAGAGGGTCCTATGGCTACACCTTC
CASSSPLDRGSYGYTF
>TRBV5-1|-|TRBJ2-7|-
TGCGCCAGCAGCTCTGACGGAAGTACCTACGAGCAGTACTTC
CASSSDGSTYEQYF
>TRBV24-1|-|TRBJ1-2|few
TGTGCCACCAGTGACCAAGGGTTAGGCTACACCTTC
CATSDQGLGYTF
>TRBV6-2/TRBV6-3|-|TRBJ2-1|few
TGTGCCAGCAGTTACAACGGGGAGCAGTTCTTC
CASSYNGEQFF
>TRBV12-5|TRBD2|TRBJ2-1|-
TGTGCTAGTGGTTTAACTAGCGGGGGGGGCTACAATGAGCAGTTCTTC
CASGLTSGGGYNEQFF